A selection of T cell receptor beta chains follows, all from one sample in a study of CD4+ T cells in melanoma. Only in-frame clones appear in the TCRdb table, and some are missing; sequencing was by immunoSEQ multiplex PCR. The repertoire holds around 19,000 clones, over 70% seen once, with roughly 5.4% in the top ten. Sequenced sample: cells from a culture (not recorded whether cultured in vitro). The source of these receptors is a human donor with melanoma. The CDR3 runs from the conserved cysteine through the conserved F or W. The D gene is left open where the match is weak. Clone size is given for some rows only: seen once, a few or many times, or a class if the clone is expanded.

size	J	D	V	CDR3	DNA
.	TRBJ2-7	.	TRBV21-1	CASSSFRDRGHHEQYF	TGTGCCAGCAGCAGCTTCCGGGACAGGGGGCACCACGAGCAGTACTTC
.	TRBJ1-2	TRBD1	TRBV6-5	CASSYSIFGGGRGYTF	TGTGCCAGCAGTTACTCGATTTTTGGAGGGGGCAGGGGCTACACCTTC
once	TRBJ1-3	TRBD1	TRBV2	CASSGWQGAGNTIYF	TGTGCCAGCAGTGGTTGGCAGGGGGCTGGAAACACCATATATTTT
.	TRBJ2-5	.	TRBV29-1	CSVDWGAKTQYF	TGCAGCGTTGATTGGGGCGCGAAGACCCAGTACTTC
medium-sized	TRBJ1-2	.	TRBV6-1	CASSESRTALRGGYTF	TGTGCCAGCAGTGAATCGCGGACAGCTCTCAGGGGCGGCTACACCTTC
few	TRBJ2-7	.	TRBV4-1	CASSQDRTQPFYEQYF	TGCGCCAGCAGCCAAGATCGGACCCAGCCTTTCTACGAGCAGTACTTC
.	TRBJ2-7	TRBD1	TRBV18	CASSHGTGRRGYEQYF	TGTGCCAGCTCCCATGGGACAGGCCGACGGGGCTACGAGCAGTACTTC
.	TRBJ1-6	TRBD1	TRBV4-1	CASSQTPGTGGTPLHF	TGCGCCAGCAGCCAAACCCCCGGGACAGGGGGTACACCCCTCCACTTT
few	TRBJ1-5	.	TRBV5-1	CASSFTGHSNQPQHF	TGCGCCAGCAGCTTTACCGGACACTCGAATCAGCCCCAGCATTTT
.	TRBJ2-2	TRBD2	TRBV10-1	CARDPRGLANTGELFF	TGCGCCAGGGATCCGAGGGGACTAGCGAACACCGGGGAGCTGTTTTTT
.	TRBJ2-3	.	TRBV18	CASSPEPLEVYTQYF	TGTGCCAGCTCACCGGAGCCGCTCGAGGTTTATACGCAGTATTTT
.	TRBJ2-5	.	TRBV19	CASSMERQETQYF	TGTGCCAGTAGTATGGAGCGACAAGAGACCCAGTACTTC
.	TRBJ1-1	TRBD1	TRBV29-1	CSVEGQGDTEAFF	TGCAGCGTCGAGGGACAGGGGGACACTGAAGCTTTCTTT
.	TRBJ1-2	TRBD1	TRBV6-6	CASSARDRGIYGYTF	TGTGCCAGCAGTGCCCGGGACAGGGGTATCTATGGCTACACCTTC
.	TRBJ2-1	TRBD2	TRBV30	CAWSVRSLAGARGEQFF	TGTGCCTGGAGTGTAAGGTCTCTAGCGGGGGCGCGCGGTGAGCAGTTCTTC
.	TRBJ2-5	TRBD2	TRBV19	CATRTSGVQETQYF	TGTGCCACCCGGACTAGCGGAGTCCAAGAGACCCAGTACTTC
.	TRBJ2-3	.	TRBV11-2	CASSPWGSVASTDTQYF	TGTGCCAGCAGCCCTTGGGGTAGCGTCGCTAGCACAGATACGCAGTATTTT
few	TRBJ2-5	.	TRBV11-2	CASSPALYQETQYF	TGTGCCAGCAGCCCAGCTCTGTATCAAGAGACCCAGTACTTC
.	TRBJ1-1	.	TRBV23-1	CASSQLWTEAFF	TGCGCCAGCAGTCAATTGTGGACTGAAGCTTTCTTT
.	TRBJ1-5	.	TRBV23-1	CASSQSRDQPQHF	TGCGCCAGCAGTCAATCCCGGGATCAGCCCCAGCATTTT
.	TRBJ2-1	TRBD2	TRBV5-1	CASSFSTGTRTNEQFF	TGCGCCAGCAGCTTTTCCACCGGGACTAGAACCAATGAGCAGTTCTTC
.	TRBJ1-2	.	TRBV7-9	CASSLASGNGYTF	TGTGCCAGCAGCTTAGCGTCCGGGAATGGCTACACCTTC
.	TRBJ1-6	.	TRBV6-6	CASSYSDYNSPLHF	TGTGCCAGCAGTTACTCAGATTATAATTCACCCCTCCACTTT
.	TRBJ2-2	TRBD1	TRBV5-1	CASSLIPTGETGELFF	TGCGCCAGCAGCTTAATCCCAACAGGGGAGACCGGGGAGCTGTTTTTT
.	TRBJ1-1	.	TRBV18	CASSPSIMNTEAFF	TGTGCCAGCTCACCGAGTATAATGAACACTGAAGCTTTCTTT
.	TRBJ2-5	.	TRBV5-1	CASSLEPQETQYF	TGCGCCAGCAGCTTGGAGCCTCAAGAGACCCAGTACTTC
.	TRBJ1-3	.	TRBV21-1	CASSPRTESSGNTIYF	TGTGCCAGCAGCCCCCGGACGGAGAGCTCTGGAAACACCATATATTTT
.	TRBJ1-3	.	TRBV9	CASSVGGVPGSGNTIYF	TGTGCCAGCAGCGTAGGGGGGGTACCGGGATCTGGAAACACCATATATTTT
few	TRBJ1-1	.	TRBV14	CASSQSLNTEAFF	TGTGCCAGCAGCCAATCATTGAACACTGAAGCTTTCTTT
few	TRBJ2-6	.	TRBV11-2	CASSSQSAGANVLTF	TGTGCCAGCAGCTCCCAATCGGCTGGGGCCAACGTCCTGACTTTC
.	TRBJ1-2	.	TRBV9	CASSVSYLFDLYGYTF	TGTGCCAGCAGCGTATCCTACCTATTCGACCTGTATGGCTACACCTTC
.	TRBJ2-1	.	TRBV7-3	CASSLTGAEQFF	TGTGCCAGCAGCTTAACGGGGGCGGAGCAGTTCTTC
once	TRBJ2-7	.	TRBV25-1	CASMRHGGGTYEQYF	TGTGCCAGCATGCGCCACGGGGGTGGAACCTACGAGCAGTACTTC
.	TRBJ1-2	.	TRBV5-4	CASSLPLGRESSGYTF	TGTGCCAGCAGCCTACCTCTTGGGAGGGAAAGCTCTGGCTACACCTTC
once	TRBJ1-3	.	TRBV10-3	CAISEASDTIYF	TGTGCCATCAGTGAGGCAAGTGACACCATATATTTT
.	TRBJ2-5	TRBD2	TRBV25-1	CASSDSGGIRETQYF	TGTGCCAGCAGTGACAGCGGGGGTATTCGGGAGACCCAGTACTTC
.	TRBJ2-5	.	TRBV7-3	CASSWDPKETQYF	TGTGCCAGCAGCTGGGATCCAAAAGAGACCCAGTACTTC
once	TRBJ2-5	.	TRBV5-1	CASSLMVGRETQYF	TGCGCCAGCAGCTTAATGGTAGGGCGGGAGACCCAGTACTTC
.	TRBJ1-2	.	TRBV7-2	CASSLEGPNYGYTF	TGTGCCAGCAGCTTAGAGGGTCCTAACTATGGCTACACCTTC
once	TRBJ2-7	.	TRBV5-1	CASSAHDATYEQYF	TGCGCCAGCAGCGCCCACGACGCCACCTACGAGCAGTACTTC
.	TRBJ1-2	.	TRBV7-9	CASSPSSLGAEGYTF	TGTGCCAGCAGCCCATCCAGCCTGGGAGCGGAGGGCTACACCTTC
.	TRBJ2-1	.	TRBV11-2	CASSLDRLRSYNEQFF	TGTGCCAGCAGCTTAGATAGGCTCCGCTCCTACAATGAGCAGTTCTTC
.	TRBJ2-2	TRBD1	TRBV5-1	CASSLPDRVGELFF	TGCGCCAGCAGCTTGCCGGACAGGGTCGGGGAGCTGTTTTTT
.	TRBJ1-2	TRBD1	TRBV7-9	CASSLGGQGGNYGYTF	TGTGCCAGCAGCTTAGGAGGACAGGGGGGAAACTATGGCTACACCTTC
few	TRBJ1-4	.	TRBV5-5	CASSLSTSDGEKLFF	TGTGCCAGCAGCTTGAGTACGAGCGACGGAGAAAAACTGTTTTTT
.	TRBJ2-3	.	TRBV7-3	CASSRYTADTQYF	TGTGCCAGCAGCAGATACACGGCGGATACGCAGTATTTT
medium-sized	TRBJ1-3	.	TRBV27	CASSLLSGNTIYF	TGTGCCAGCAGTTTATTAAGTGGAAACACCATATATTTT
.	TRBJ2-3	TRBD1	TRBV18	CASSPLPGGYTDTQYF	TGTGCCAGCTCACCACTTCCAGGGGGTTATACAGATACGCAGTATTTT
.	TRBJ2-5	.	TRBV11-1	CASSYPMEGSKETQYF	TGTGCCAGCAGCTATCCGATGGAGGGATCGAAAGAGACCCAGTACTTC
.	TRBJ2-3	TRBD2	TRBV2	CASRRNTSRGDTDTQYF	TGTGCCAGCAGACGCAATACGAGCCGGGGGGACACAGATACGCAGTATTTT
.	TRBJ1-2	.	TRBV5-6	CASSLEAGRYGYTF	TGTGCCAGCAGCTTGGAGGCAGGGAGATATGGCTACACCTTC
medium-sized	TRBJ1-2	TRBD1	TRBV5-4	CASSLTGKGADGYTF	TGTGCCAGCAGCTTGACGGGGAAGGGGGCAGATGGCTACACCTTC
.	TRBJ2-5	TRBD2	TRBV5-4	CASSPGGGQETQYF	TGTGCCAGCAGCCCGGGGGGGGGCCAAGAGACCCAGTACTTC
.	TRBJ2-5	TRBD2	TRBV5-1	CASSFTSGGAAQYF	TGCGCCAGCAGCTTTACTAGCGGGGGGGCGGCCCAGTACTTC
.	TRBJ1-2	TRBD1	TRBV30	CAWSLGQGVNYGYTF	TGTGCCTGGAGTCTGGGACAGGGGGTTAACTATGGCTACACCTTC
.	TRBJ1-2	.	TRBV4-1	CASSHPVDYGYTF	TGCGCCAGCAGCCACCCGGTGGACTATGGCTACACCTTC
.	TRBJ1-6	.	TRBV19	CASSITGPGNSPLHF	TGTGCCAGTAGTATTACAGGGCCAGGGAATTCACCCCTCCACTTT
.	TRBJ1-2	.	TRBV19	CASSWDWRAGYTF	TGTGCCAGTAGTTGGGATTGGAGAGCGGGCTACACCTTC
.	TRBJ1-3	.	TRBV18	CASSPGVRGNTIYF	TGTGCCAGCTCACCGGGGGTACGAGGAAACACCATATATTTT